This entry lists 27 T cell receptor beta chains sequenced from one sample in a study of cytomegalovirus exposure and HLA in healthy donors. The PCR contained 60 Vbeta and 13 Jbeta primers. Sequenced by immunoSEQ multiplex PCR; TCRdb stores in-frame clones only, minus some. The profile shows some 150,000 clones, roughly 80% of them singletons. Specimen: PBMCs. These receptors originate from a woman between 45 and 65 years old in good health and CMV-seronegative.

This clone was seen only a few times. The chain carries TRBV25-1 and TRBJ1-1; D might be TRBD1 (5 bases). V was trimmed by 3 bases and J by 0 bases, leaving 8 bases between them. The germline V gene encodes CDR1 MGHDK and CDR2 SYGVNS. This CDR3 is 14 amino acids long. CDR3 residues: CASSEQGMNTEAFF. The CDR3 bases are TGTGCCAGCAGTGAGCAGGGCATGAACACTGAAGCTTTCTTT.

This clone was counted a single time. The V gene is TRBV5-1, the J gene TRBJ2-7; 9 nucleotides align to TRBD1. CDR1 and CDR2 (germline): SGHRS, YFSETQ. Germline trimming cut 4 bases from V and 3 bases from J; bases unmatched to any gene: 5. The CDR3 is made up of 14 amino acids. The DNA of the CDR3 is TGCGCCAGCAGCCAGGACAGGGGATACTACGAGCAGTACTTC. Translation: CASSQDRGYYEQYF.

This chain joins TRBV28 and TRBJ1-2; D ambiguous. CDR3 length: 11 amino acids. CDR1 and CDR2 from the germline V gene are MDHEN and SYDVKM. Between the trimmed V and J ends, which lost 10 bases and 2 bases, there was a span of 8 bases. CDR3 loop: CATHRNYGYTF. In nucleotides, the CDR3 is TGTGCCACACACCGAAACTATGGCTACACCTTC.

The V and J genes are TRBV6-6 and TRBJ1-1; perhaps TRBD1 as D (6 bases). The length of the CDR3 is 15 residues. Trimming removed 6 bases at V and 10 bases at J, with 24 bases between. Germline V lookup: CDR1 MNHNY, CDR2 SVGAGI (reference sequence). The CDR3 spells CASSPVVDAGVIAFF. The DNA for the CDR3 is TGTGCCAGCAGCCCTGTCGTCGACGCAGGGGTTATAGCTTTCTTT.

The V gene is TRBV28, the J gene TRBJ1-1, with TRBD1 matching 8 bases. Germline V CDR1 and CDR2: MDHEN, SYDVKM. The CDR3 has 15 residues. V lost 7 bases to trimming and J lost 0 bases; unmatched junction nucleotides: 7. The DNA of the CDR3 is TGTGCCAGCAATTCCCCAGGGGGCTTGAACACTGAAGCTTTCTTT. This translates into CASNSPGGLNTEAFF.

This chain links TRBV7-3 with TRBJ2-2; D call uncertain. CDR3 length equals 16 residues. The V gene lost 2 bases and the J gene lost 5 bases, with 15 bases spanning the gap. The germline V gene has CDR1 SGHTA and CDR2 FQGTGA. The CDR3 bases are TGTGCCAGCAGCTTAGGATCGGCTAGATCAACCGGGGAGCTGTTTTTT. Its translation: CASSLGSARSTGELFF.

This clone was picked up a small number of times. The chain links TRBV6-5 to TRBJ2-2; TRBD1 matches at 8 bases. Germline lookup yields CDR1 MNHEY and CDR2 SVGAGI. The CDR3 is made up of 15 amino acids. The ends lost 7 bases at V and 7 bases at J; junction bases unmatched: 11. The CDR3 loop is CASTRGQGAGGELFF. The CDR3 coding sequence is TGTGCCAGCACCCGTGGACAGGGTGCAGGCGGGGAGCTGTTTTTT.

The chain joins TRBV6-6 to TRBJ2-7; 9 bases are a match to TRBD2. The CDR3 has 15 amino acids. The V and J ends lost 5 bases and 2 bases, in that order; junction bases with no gene match: 7. Germline V gene sequence: CDR1 MNHNY, CDR2 SVGAGI (reference sequence). The CDR3 nucleotides read TGTGCCAGCAGTAAGGGACTAGCAGGGGCCTACGAGCAGTACTTC. Amino acid sequence: CASSKGLAGAYEQYF.

V is TRBV5-8 and J is TRBJ2-1, with a tentative D call TRBD2 (7 bases). CDR1 SGHTS and CDR2 YDEGEE come from the germline V gene. The V gene lost 3 bases and the J gene lost 12 bases, with 28 bases spanning the gap. CDR3 length: 17 amino acids. CDR3 nucleotide sequence: TGTGCCAGCAGCTCTCGGCAGGGGCGGGAGCCCCCGTTGCGGCAGTTCTTC. Translation: CASSSRQGREPPLRQFF.

This clone was seen only a few times. The chain joins TRBV6-1 to TRBJ2-7, with D perhaps matching TRBD2 (5 bases). The germline gives CDR1 MNHNS, CDR2 SASEGT. This CDR3 contains 14 residues. The germline V and J ends were trimmed by 5 bases and 3 bases, with 14 bases remaining between them. This CDR3 is CASSFERVDYEQYF. CDR3 bases: TGTGCCAGCAGTTTTGAGAGGGTAGACTACGAGCAGTACTTC.

The rearrangement uses TRBV29-1 and TRBJ2-5; 7 nucleotides line up with TRBD2. Per the germline V gene, CDR1 is SQVTM and CDR2 is ANQGSEA. Trimming removed 3 bases from V and 5 bases from J; junction bases left unmatched: 3. The CDR3 is 12 residues long. Here the CDR3 DNA reads TGCAGCGTTGAGACAGCGGGGGAGACCCAGTACTTC. It specifies CSVETAGETQYF.

The chain is built from TRBV28 and TRBJ2-3, with 14 nucleotides matching TRBD2. Trimming cost V 1 base and J 14 bases; bases outside gene matches: 11. CDR1 is MDHEN and CDR2 is SYDVKM in the germline V gene. The CDR3 has 16 amino acids. For the CDR3, the DNA is TGTGCCAGCAGTTTATCTCCGGGACTAGCGGGAGATGGTCCGTATTTT. Translated: CASSLSPGLAGDGPYF. Looking up the rest from reference TRBV28 and TRBJ2-3 gives the full variable domain: DVKVTQSSRYLVKRTGEKVFLECVQDMDHENMFWYRQDPGLGLRLIYFSYDVKMKEKGDIPEGYSVSREKKERFSLILESASTNQTSMYLCASSLSPGLAGDGPYFGPGTRLTVL.

The chain links TRBV6-1 to TRBJ2-2; 9 bases align to TRBD1. The V and J ends lost 8 bases and 0 bases, in that order; junction bases with no gene match: 4. The germline V gene encodes CDR1 MNHNS and CDR2 SASEGT. The CDR3 contains 15 residues. The CDR3 sequence is CASRRTGANTGELFF. CDR3 coding DNA: TGTGCCAGCCGTCGGACAGGGGCGAACACCGGGGAGCTGTTTTTT.

The chain couples TRBV5-1 to TRBJ2-1; 7 bases agree with TRBD2. The junction had 10 bases not matched to a gene; V was cut back by 2 bases and J by 2 bases. This CDR3 has 17 residues. The germline V gene has CDR1 SGHRS and CDR2 YFSETQ. DNA of the CDR3: TGCGCCAGCAGCTTAGAAAGGGCTAGCGGAACCTACAATGAGCAGTTCTTC. It encodes CASSLERASGTYNEQFF.

The CDR3 here is CASSQDRGPSGANVLTF. In nucleotides, the CDR3 is TGTGCCAGCAGCCAAGACAGGGGACCCTCTGGGGCCAACGTCCTGACTTTC. The chain recombines TRBV11-3 with TRBJ2-6; 8 bases are a match to TRBD1. Germline assignment: CDR1 SGHNT and CDR2 YENEEA. V gave up 5 bases and J gave up 0 bases; unmatched junction bases: 6. The CDR3 is 17 residues long.

The chain recombines TRBV4-3 with TRBJ2-5; a weak D match, TRBD2 (6 bases). The CDR3 is 15 amino acids. Germline V gene lookup returns CDR1 LGHNA and CDR2 YSLEER. Trimming removed 4 bases from V and 2 bases from J, with 14 bases in between. As DNA, the CDR3 is TGCGCCAGCAGCCGTATCCTAGCGAATCAAGAGACCCAGTACTTC. It translates to CASSRILANQETQYF.

V and J are TRBV5-1 and TRBJ1-3; 7 bases line up with TRBD1. In germline, CDR1 is SGHRS, CDR2 YFSETQ. CDR3 size: 13 residues. V lost 7 bases, J lost 0 bases, and 1 base stayed unmatched. The chain's CDR3 is CASGDSSGNTIYF. The CDR3 coding sequence is TGCGCCAGCGGGGACAGCTCTGGAAACACCATATATTTT.

The J gene is TRBJ2-7, the V gene TRBV11-2; TRBD2 matches 10 bases. Germline V gene lookup returns CDR1 SGHAT and CDR2 FQNNGV. This CDR3 spans 15 amino acids. V lost 1 base, J lost 9 bases, and 9 bases stayed unmatched. This CDR3 is CASSLAPLAGVRQYF. The CDR3 nucleotides read TGTGCCAGCAGCTTAGCCCCCCTAGCGGGGGTACGGCAGTACTTC.

The rearrangement links TRBV4-3 to TRBJ2-1; no clear D. CDR3 size: 16 residues. V lost 0 bases, J lost 5 bases, and 14 bases lay in between. From germline, CDR1 is LGHNA and CDR2 YSLEER. In nucleotides, the CDR3 is TGCGCCAGCAGCCAAGAGGGCCTGTCCGCAAACAATGAGCAGTTCTTC. Translated: CASSQEGLSANNEQFF.

This clone was counted between two and nine times. This chain links TRBV28 with TRBJ1-5; 9 nucleotides match TRBD1. Germline CDR1 and CDR2: MDHEN and SYDVKM. The CDR3 totals 19 residues. V gave up 4 bases and J gave up 5 bases; unmatched junction bases: 18. The CDR3 DNA sequence: TGTGCCAGCAGTTCTGCCCCGGGACAGGGTGGGGGCGCGTATCAGCCCCAGCATTTT. It yields the protein CASSSAPGQGGGAYQPQHF.

This sequence joins TRBV4-2 and TRBJ1-2, with D maybe TRBD1 (6 bases). This CDR3 spans 14 amino acids. Germline V gene sequence: CDR1 LGHNA, CDR2 YNFKEQ. V shed 4 bases and J shed 8 bases, with 17 bases lying between them. CDR3 nucleotides: TGTGCCAGCAGCCCCGGACAGAACCTGTTAGGCTACACCTTC. This codes for CASSPGQNLLGYTF.

In DNA form, the CDR3 reads TGTGCCAGCAGCGCTAGCGGGACCGGATACGAGCAGTACTTC. This sequence encodes CASSASGTGYEQYF. The rearrangement uses TRBV11-2 and TRBJ2-7; 9 bases line up with TRBD2. The CDR3 runs to 14 residues. Germline assignment: CDR1 SGHAT and CDR2 FQNNGV. With 5 bases clipped from V and 4 bases from J, the junction kept 6 bases outside the gene matches.

The chain's CDR3 is CASSPNLGGGYEQYF. The CDR3 nucleotides read TGTGCCAGCAGCCCCAACCTGGGAGGCGGCTACGAGCAGTACTTC. This chain links TRBV25-1 with TRBJ2-7; weak D call: TRBD2 (6 bases). The V and J ends lost 6 bases and 3 bases respectively, with 18 bases between them. The CDR3 spans 15 residues. Looked up from germline, CDR1 is MGHDK and CDR2 is SYGVNS.

The V call is TRBV2, the J call TRBJ2-6, with 8 bases matching TRBD1. CDR1 is SNHLY, CDR2 FYNNEI, per germline. This CDR3 contains 15 residues. Losses at the gene ends were 8 bases for V and 3 bases for J; bases not matched to a gene: 6. CDR3 coding DNA: TGTGCCAGCGGGCAGGGGGCTGTTGGGGCCAACGTCCTGACTTTC. As protein: CASGQGAVGANVLTF.

The chain has TRBV10-3 and TRBJ1-1; TRBD1 matches at 8 bases. This CDR3 is 12 amino acids long. Trimming at V came to 8 bases and at J to 4 bases, leaving 3 bases not matched to a gene. From germline, CDR1 is ENHRY and CDR2 SYGVKD. The CDR3 is CAIGQGSTEAFF. The CDR3 DNA follows: TGTGCCATCGGACAGGGATCCACTGAAGCTTTCTTT.

The chain links TRBV29-1 to TRBJ1-1; 11 positions agree with TRBD1. Unmatched junction bases numbered 7, after V lost 3 bases and J lost 10 bases. This CDR3 is built from 13 residues. CDR1 SQVTM and CDR2 ANQGSEA come from the germline V gene. CDR3 bases: TGCAGCGTTGAGACGGACAGGGGGCTACGAGCTTTCTTT. It translates to CSVETDRGLRAFF.

This chain links TRBV4-3 with TRBJ2-7; no firm D call. Trimming pared 2 bases from V and 2 bases from J, leaving 16 bases between. This CDR3 spans 16 amino acids. Germline-derived CDR1 and CDR2 are LGHNA and YSLEER. The CDR3 spells CASSQSRSWSTYEQYF. The DNA for the CDR3 is TGCGCCAGCAGCCAATCGAGGTCTTGGAGCACCTACGAGCAGTACTTC.